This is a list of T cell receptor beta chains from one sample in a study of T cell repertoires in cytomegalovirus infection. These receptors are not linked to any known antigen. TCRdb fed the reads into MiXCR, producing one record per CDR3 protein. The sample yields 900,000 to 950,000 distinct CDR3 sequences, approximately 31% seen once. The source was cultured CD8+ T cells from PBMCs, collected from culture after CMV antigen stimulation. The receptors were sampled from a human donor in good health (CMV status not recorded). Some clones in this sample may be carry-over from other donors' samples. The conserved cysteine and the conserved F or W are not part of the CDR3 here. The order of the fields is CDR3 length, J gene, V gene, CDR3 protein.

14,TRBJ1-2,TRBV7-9,ASSAEGTFKNYGYT
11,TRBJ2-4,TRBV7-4,ASSSRGKNIQY
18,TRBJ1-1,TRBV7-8,ASSSDGTGALRIEDTEAF
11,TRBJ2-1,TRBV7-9,ASSLISSYEQF
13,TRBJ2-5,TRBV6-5,ASSYLAWSQETQY
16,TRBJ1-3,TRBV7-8,ASSLFAPVRASGNTIY
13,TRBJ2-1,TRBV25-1,ASSAAGGGYNEQF
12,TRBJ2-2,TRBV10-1,ASSESYGTGELF
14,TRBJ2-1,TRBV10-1,ASSESRGPYYNEQF
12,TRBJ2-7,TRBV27,ASSSLGGFYEQY
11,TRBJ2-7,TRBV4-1,ASSHGDDYEQY
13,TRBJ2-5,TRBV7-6,ASSLVASGQETQY
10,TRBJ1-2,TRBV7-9,ASKTGGGSYT
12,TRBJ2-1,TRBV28,ASSGDRGIDKQF
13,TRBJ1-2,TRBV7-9,ASSLVEAGSYGYT
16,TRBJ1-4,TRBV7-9,ASSSDRNTYATNEKLF
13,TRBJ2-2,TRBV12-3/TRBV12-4,ASSFGGAYTGELF
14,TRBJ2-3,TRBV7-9,ASSLGEDRVSDTQY
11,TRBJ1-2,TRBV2,ASPGRGQDGYT
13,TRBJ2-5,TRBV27,ASSLLRRAGEIQY
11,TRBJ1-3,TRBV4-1,ASSQSSGNTIY
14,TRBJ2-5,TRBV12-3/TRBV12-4,ASSFGRVDRPETQY
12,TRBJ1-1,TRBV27,ASRPRGMNTEAF
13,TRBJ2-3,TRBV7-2,ASNSQGVSTDTQY
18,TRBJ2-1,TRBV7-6,ASSLGMGLAGGASYNEQF
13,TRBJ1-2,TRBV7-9,ASRLGTSRRNGYT
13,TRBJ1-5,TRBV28,ASSLGGTGNQPQH
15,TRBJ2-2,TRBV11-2,ASSPNMMGPNTGELF
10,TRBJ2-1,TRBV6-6,ASEGEDNEQF
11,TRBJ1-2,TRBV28,ASSLSRAWGYT
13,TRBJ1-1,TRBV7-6,ASSLYRSMNTEAF
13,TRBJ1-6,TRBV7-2,ASSTPTGGGSPLH
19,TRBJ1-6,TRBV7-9,ASSPMPGQTTFSSYNSPLH
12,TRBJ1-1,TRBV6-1,ASSPGWKGPEAF
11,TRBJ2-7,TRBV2,ASSEKTEGEQY
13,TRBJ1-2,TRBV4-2,ASSQETGTGRGYT
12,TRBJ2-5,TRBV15,ATSRDRDRAPQY
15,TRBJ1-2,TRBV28,ASNPAGGGGVNYGYT
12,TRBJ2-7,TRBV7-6,ANSRGREVYEQY
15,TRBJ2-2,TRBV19,ASSIIFGPQNTGELF